The entry that follows covers one T cell receptor (beta chain) sequence. This entry is derived from a study of T cell responses to AZD1222 COVID-19 vaccine. The junction had 5 bases not matched to a gene; V was cut back by 5 bases and J by 0 bases. Germline assignment: CDR1 LNHNV and CDR2 YYDKDF (reference sequence). The CDR3 has 15 residues. TCRdb's table, derived via immunoSEQ multiplex PCR, lists solely in-frame clones and lacks some. The sample consists of about 120,000 clones, around 90% of them appearing once. Sequencing used peripheral blood, obtained on day 0 of AZD1222 vaccination. The receptor was derived from an adult in good health. The chain has TRBV15 and TRBJ2-7, with 9 positions matching TRBD1. The CDR3 region has the DNA TGTGCCACCAGCCTGACAGGGGGGAGCTCCTACGAGCAGTACTTC. Protein sequence: CATSLTGGSSYEQYF.